The 3 T cell receptor beta chains given below trace back to one sample, sequenced in a study of CD8+ T cells in alopecia areata. Isolated RNA was reverse transcribed into cDNA used as the sequencing template. Libraries were prepared by immunoSEQ multiplex PCR; TCRdb keeps only in-frame clonotypes and omits some of them. This sample carries about 110,000 clones and no singletons, and about 18% goes to the top ten. Sequenced: lesional skin. All receptors come from a C3H/HeJ mouse with alopecia areata. MHC haplotype of the mouse line: H2-k.

Only a few counts were recorded for this clone. Gene names and germline refer to mouse. The CDR3 extends 4 residues past the end of the read, so its final part is completed from the germline J gene. The J gene is TRBJ2-3, the V gene TRBV13-3; 14 bases are shared with TRBD2. The CDR3 has 19 amino acids. Germline values: CDR1 NNHDY, CDR2 SYVADS. The ends lost 0 bases at V and 1 base at J; junction bases unmatched: 7. CDR3 sequence reads: CASSDAGLGGREGAETLYF. The CDR3 bases that were read are TGTGCCAGCAGTGATGCGGGACTGGGGGGGCGCGAGGGTGCAGAA.

Comment on this clone: Mouse names are used for the genes. Sequencing ends 4 residues short of the CDR3 end; the germline J gene provides the rest. The chain is built from TRBV13-1 and TRBJ2-7; 9 nucleotides align to TRBD2. This CDR3 is built from 15 residues. Germline V CDR1 and CDR2: NSHNY, SYGAGN. The V and J ends lost 0 bases and 3 bases, in that order; junction bases with no gene match: 4. Partial CDR3 DNA: TGTGCCAGCAGTGATGGCGACTGGGGGTACTAT. As protein: CASSDGDWGYY. The whole CDR3 is CASSDGDWGYYEQYF.

This clone occurred a few times. The gene symbols are mouse symbols. The CDR3 end is not reached by the read, which stops 4 residues before it; the germline J gene fills it in. The chain couples TRBV13-3 to TRBJ1-4; D might be TRBD1 (5 bases). Germline CDR1 reads NNHDY; CDR2 reads SYVADS. The CDR3 extends over 12 amino acids. Trimming removed 7 bases from V and 4 bases from J, with 8 bases in between. This CDR3 is CASSGFNERLFF. CDR3 DNA, as far as it was read: TGTGCCAGCTCAGGGTTCAACGAA.